This passage covers 13 T cell receptor beta chains from one sample sequenced in a study of breast tumors, draining lymph nodes, adjacent tissues. Samples came from axillary lymph nodes draining the breast cancer. TCRdb re-derived calls from the multiplex PCR reads in MiXCR, one entry per CDR3 protein. This table has approximately 280,000 distinct CDR3 sequences, 30% appearing once. What was sequenced was axillary lymph node tissue. All receptors derive from a female donor with breast cancer. Some clones in this sample may be carry-over from other donors' samples.

The rearrangement links TRBV3-1 to TRBJ2-7, with 8 bases matching TRBD2. The CDR3 length is 17 residues. CDR1 is LGHDT, CDR2 YNNKEL, per germline (reference sequence). J was trimmed by 2 bases and V by 1 base; bases with no gene match: 10. The CDR3 here is CASSQGPGASGPYEQYF. CDR3 DNA sequence: TGTGCCAGCAGCCAAGGCCCCGGGGCTAGCGGGCCCTACGAGCAGTACTTC.

The rearrangement joins TRBV29-1 to TRBJ1-2, with D possibly being TRBD1 (5 bases). The germline CDR1 and CDR2 sequences are SQVTM and ANQGSEA. This CDR3 has 12 amino acids. Trimming removed 1 base from V and 3 bases from J, with 6 bases in between. CDR3 amino acids: CSVEVGDYGYTF. The CDR3 nucleotides are TGCAGCGTTGAAGTAGGGGACTATGGCTACACCTTC.

The rearrangement uses TRBV20-1 and TRBJ2-2; D unclear. Trimming stripped 3 bases from V and 9 bases from J, with 5 bases between. There are 10 residues in the CDR3. Germline-derived CDR1 and CDR2 are DFQATT and SNEGSKA (reference sequence). CDR3 residues: CSASARELFF. CDR3 DNA: TGCAGTGCTAGTGCGCGGGAGCTGTTTTTT.

In the case of this clonotype: This could be a read error, since a much larger clone is one nucleotide away. The chain has TRBV20-1 and TRBJ2-1, with D tentatively TRBD2 (5 bases). Germline CDR1 reads DFQATT; CDR2 reads SNEGSKA (reference sequence). The CDR3 is made up of 11 amino acids. This CDR3 is CGASGINEQFF. CDR3 bases: TGCGGTGCTTCGGGGATCAATGAGCAGTTCTTC.

In regard to this clonotype: Given a much more abundant clone one base away, this may be a read error. This chain connects TRBV2 to TRBJ2-4, with a possible D match to TRBD1 (6 bases). CDR3 length: 14 amino acids. Germline V gives CDR1 SNHLY, CDR2 FYNNEI. V lost 8 bases and J 8 bases, leaving 19 bases between the germline ends. The CDR3 bases are TGTGCCAGCCGAAGATCGGGACAAGAATACATTCAGTACTTC. It codes for CASRRSGQEYIQYF.

The chain is built from TRBV18 and TRBJ2-2; D uncertain. Germline V gives CDR1 KGHSH, CDR2 LQKENI. The CDR3 is 13 residues long. Between the trimmed V and J ends, which lost 1 base and 7 bases, there was a span of 7 bases. The CDR3 loop reads CASSPRTLGELFF. Here the CDR3 DNA reads TGTGCCAGCTCACCACGAACCCTCGGGGAGCTGTTTTTT.

As to this clonotype: A much larger clone lies a single base off, so this may be a read error. V usage is TRBV19 and J usage is TRBJ1-2; weak D call: TRBD1 (6 bases). The germline gives CDR1 LNHDA, CDR2 SQIVND (reference sequence). The CDR3 extends over 15 amino acids. In nucleotides, the CDR3 is TGTGCCAGTAGTATGCCCTTTACAGGGAACTATGGCTACGCCTTC. It encodes CASSMPFTGNYGYAF.

The chain employs TRBV7-2 and TRBJ2-3; 8 positions match TRBD2. Losses at the gene ends were 4 bases for V and 0 bases for J; bases not matched to a gene: 3. The CDR3 is 15 residues long. From germline, CDR1 is SGHTA and CDR2 FQGNSA. The CDR3 DNA is TGTGCCAGCAGCTCCTGGACTAGCAGCACAGATACGCAGTATTTT. It specifies CASSSWTSSTDTQYF.

This chain uses TRBV5-6 with TRBJ2-2; TRBD2 matches 9 bases. Germline V lookup: CDR1 SGHDT, CDR2 YYEEEE. There are 16 residues in the CDR3. The V and J ends lost 2 bases and 1 base, in that order; junction bases with no gene match: 3. CDR3 sequence reads: CASSFSGRGNTGELFF. In nucleotides, the CDR3 is TGTGCCAGCAGCTTTAGCGGGAGAGGGAACACCGGGGAGCTGTTTTTT.

The V call is TRBV3-1, the J call TRBJ2-6; no clear D. CDR1 is LGHDT, CDR2 YNNKEL, per germline (reference sequence). The ends were cut back, 0 bases at V and 16 bases at J, with 7 bases in the middle. The CDR3 runs to 11 residues. The CDR3 DNA follows: TGTGCCAGCAGCCAAGATCGGGCTCTGACTTTC. Its translation is CASSQDRALTF.

This clonotype was found many times. The J gene is TRBJ2-7, the V gene TRBV5-6; D is perhaps TRBD2 (5 bases). The germline V and J ends were trimmed by 0 bases and 4 bases, with 11 bases remaining between them. The CDR3 loop spans 14 amino acids. CDR1 is SGHDT and CDR2 is YYEEEE in the germline V gene. The CDR3 protein is CASSLVGGWYEQYF. The CDR3, as DNA: TGTGCCAGCAGCTTGGTAGGAGGTTGGTACGAGCAGTACTTC. The full variable domain, in which reference TRBV5-6 and TRBJ2-7 provide the parts outside the CDR3, is DAGVTQSPTHLIKTRGQQVTLRCSPKSGHDTVSWYQQALGQGPQFIFQYYEEEERQRGNFPDRFSGHQFPNYSSELNVNALLLGDSALYLCASSLVGGWYEQYFGPGTRLTVT.

This clonotype has at least ten counts. The rearrangement links TRBV29-1 to TRBJ1-2, with D perhaps matching TRBD1 (5 bases). Germline CDR1 SQVTM, CDR2 ANQGSEA. This CDR3 has 13 amino acids. V lost 4 bases, J lost 4 bases, and 13 bases lay in between. DNA for the CDR3: TGCAGCGTTGTAGTCGGGGGAACCTATGGCTACACCTTC. It yields the protein CSVVVGGTYGYTF.

This clonotype occurred many times. The V call is TRBV15, the J call TRBJ1-2, with 8 bases aligning to TRBD1. Germline V gene lookup returns CDR1 LNHNV and CDR2 YYDKDF (reference sequence). V shed 3 bases, J shed 4 bases, and the junction held 10 bases outside the gene matches. There are 16 residues in the CDR3. This CDR3 is CATSSSLDREGYGYTF. The CDR3 region has the DNA TGTGCCACCAGCAGCTCGCTGGACAGGGAGGGCTATGGCTACACCTTC. Using reference TRBV15 and TRBJ1-2 for the parts outside the CDR3, the full variable domain is DAMVIQNPRYQVTQFGKPVTLSCSQTLNHNVMYWYQQKSSQAPKLLFHYYDKDFNNEADTPDNFQSRRPNTSFCFLDIRSPGLGDTAMYLCATSSSLDREGYGYTFGSGTRLTVV.